These 15 T cell receptor beta chains share one sample of origin, sequenced in a study of a mutant IDH1 vaccine in newly diagnosed glioma. Their specific antigens are unknown. Produced via immunoSEQ multiplex PCR; TCRdb's table is partial and in-frame only. The profile covers fewer than 95,000 clones, with about 81% appearing a single time and 5% to 6.5% taken by the ten largest. Indicated time point: week 47, end of study. The study gave 300 ug of mutant IDH1 20-mer peptide per vaccine dose, with topical imiquimod. This sample comprised PBMCs, obtained from a glioma patient whose treatment included an IDH1 peptide vaccine. The receptors originated from a middle-aged man with glioma.

This chain uses TRBV7-6 with TRBJ2-3; TRBD1 matches at 7 bases. Germline CDR1 is SGHVS and CDR2 is FNYEAQ. The CDR3 consists of 14 residues. Trimming cost V 1 base and J 6 bases; bases outside gene matches: 4. CDR3 DNA sequence: TGTGCCAGCAGCTTAGGACAGGGTTTCGATACGCAGTATTTT. This codes for CASSLGQGFDTQYF.

The rearrangement links TRBV6-6 to TRBJ2-1; TRBD1 matches at 7 bases. Looked up from germline, CDR1 is MNHNY and CDR2 is SVGAGI (reference sequence). The CDR3 length is 15 residues. Trimming at V came to 6 bases and at J to 15 bases, leaving 20 bases not matched to a gene. The CDR3 here is CASSSTTGLYFKGFF. The CDR3 nucleotides read TGTGCCAGCAGCTCAACGACAGGGTTATATTTTAAGGGGTTCTTC.

The gene calls are TRBV6-1 and TRBJ1-5, with D tentatively TRBD1 (6 bases). Per germline, CDR1 MNHNS and CDR2 SASEGT. The CDR3 contains 13 residues. The germline V and J ends were trimmed by 7 bases and 3 bases, with 10 bases remaining between them. CDR3 in amino acids: CASTRGNNQPQHF. The CDR3, as DNA: TGTGCCAGCACGAGGGGGAACAATCAGCCCCAGCATTTT.

The rearrangement links TRBV5-1 to TRBJ2-7, with D tentatively TRBD2 (5 bases). V lost 4 bases to trimming and J lost 6 bases, with 20 bases between them. The CDR3 sequence is 15 residues long. Germline V gene sequence: CDR1 SGHRS, CDR2 YFSETQ. CDR3: CASSVSGSFSGEQYF. CDR3 coding DNA: TGCGCCAGCAGCGTCTCGGGAAGTTTTTCAGGCGAGCAGTACTTC.

The chain links TRBV5-8 to TRBJ2-4; tentatively, D is TRBD1 (5 bases). Germline V lookup: CDR1 SGHTS, CDR2 YDEGEE. Trimming left V 0 bases short and J 15 bases short, with 10 bases between. This CDR3 has 11 residues. CDR3 in amino acids: CASSLGQGVYF. The CDR3 region has the DNA TGTGCCAGCAGCTTGGGGCAGGGTGTGTACTTC.

The rearrangement joins TRBV4-3 to TRBJ2-7, with D perhaps matching TRBD2 (5 bases). The CDR3 extends over 15 amino acids. Germline values: CDR1 LGHNA, CDR2 YSLEER. Trimming removed 0 bases at V and 1 base at J, with 10 bases between. CDR3 protein: CASSQEVSDSYEQYF. The CDR3 DNA follows: TGCGCCAGCAGCCAAGAGGTTAGCGATTCCTACGAGCAGTACTTC.

The chain couples TRBV7-2 to TRBJ1-4; no reliable D call. Germline V gene sequence: CDR1 SGHTA, CDR2 FQGNSA. The V and J ends lost 0 bases and 7 bases respectively, with 15 bases between them. This CDR3 is built from 16 residues. This CDR3 is CASSLADQALGEKLFF. Written as DNA, the CDR3 is TGTGCCAGCAGCTTAGCAGACCAGGCCCTGGGTGAAAAACTGTTTTTT.

This clone was picked up a small number of times. V is TRBV9 and J is TRBJ1-1, with D unresolved. The CDR3 has 12 residues. Trimming removed 0 bases at V and 8 bases at J, with 8 bases between. The germline CDR1 and CDR2 sequences are SGDLS and YYNGEE. CDR3 sequence: CASSVGGREAFF. CDR3 coding DNA: TGTGCCAGCAGCGTAGGAGGACGAGAAGCTTTCTTT.

This clone was detected only once. CDR3 loop: CASSAGQLLNYGYTF. CDR3 bases: TGTGCCAGCAGTGCCGGACAGCTGCTAAACTATGGCTACACCTTC. The chain couples TRBV25-1 to TRBJ1-2; D perhaps matches TRBD1 (6 bases). Germline V gene sequence: CDR1 MGHDK, CDR2 SYGVNS. CDR3 length: 15 residues. V was shortened by 4 bases and J by 2 bases, with 14 bases between the two germline ends.

This clone was seen a single time. This sequence joins TRBV7-9 and TRBJ2-7; D is perhaps TRBD2 (6 bases). This CDR3 has 18 residues. Germline CDR1 and CDR2: SEHNR and FQNEAQ (reference sequence). V shed 0 bases and J shed 5 bases, with 23 bases lying between them. The CDR3 DNA reads TGTGCCAGCAGCTTAGCGCGAGGACATGGATCGGGAGTGAACGAGCAGTACTTC. Residues: CASSLARGHGSGVNEQYF. The full variable domain, rest sourced from reference TRBV7-9 and TRBJ2-7, is DTGVSQNPRHKITKRGQNVTFRCDPISEHNRLYWYRQTLGQGPEFLTYFQNEAQLEKSRLLSDRFSAERPKGSFSTLEIQRTEQGDSAMYLCASSLARGHGSGVNEQYFGPGTRLTVT.

This chain uses TRBV5-1 with TRBJ2-3; possibly TRBD2 for D (6 bases). Trimming stripped 1 base from V and 6 bases from J, with 12 bases between. In germline, CDR1 is SGHRS, CDR2 YFSETQ. The CDR3 spans 14 residues. The CDR3 DNA reads as TGCGCCAGCAGCTTGATTCCGGGAGACGATACGCAGTATTTT. Translation gives CASSLIPGDDTQYF.

This clone came up many times. The chain recombines TRBV6-5 with TRBJ1-2; D may be TRBD1 (5 bases). Looked up from germline, CDR1 is MNHEY and CDR2 is SVGAGI. The CDR3 runs 15 residues. V lost 2 bases, J lost 2 bases, and 12 bases lay in between. This CDR3 is CASSYDSYLNYGYTF. In DNA, the CDR3 is TGTGCCAGCAGTTACGACAGCTATTTGAACTATGGCTACACCTTC.

The chain recombines TRBV5-1 with TRBJ1-1; 8 bases fit TRBD1. CDR1 is SGHRS, CDR2 YFSETQ, per germline. With V trimmed by 2 bases and J by 1 base, 4 bases remained unmatched. The CDR3 totals 15 residues. In nucleotides, the CDR3 is TGCGCCAGCAGCTTAACCGGGACAGGGAACACTGAAGCTTTCTTT. Its protein is CASSLTGTGNTEAFF.

V usage is TRBV14 and J usage is TRBJ2-3; D is unclear. V lost 0 bases and J lost 7, with 8 bases in between. The CDR3 consists of 13 residues. CDR1 SGHDN and CDR2 FVKESK come from the germline V gene. CDR3 DNA: TGTGCCAGCAGCCAAGATCGAGGAAATACGCAGTATTTT. This encodes CASSQDRGNTQYF.

The chain combines TRBV15 with TRBJ2-7; D gene unclear. Germline V gene lookup returns CDR1 LNHNV and CDR2 YYDKDF (reference sequence). V lost 0 bases to trimming and J lost 1 base, with 10 bases between them. The CDR3 is 15 amino acids. CDR3 nucleotides: TGTGCCACCAGCAGAGATAGGCGGCGGTCCTACGAGCAGTACTTC. This codes for CATSRDRRRSYEQYF.